These T cell receptor beta chains were read from a single sample in a study of T cell repertoires in cytomegalovirus infection. MiXCR, applied by TCRdb to the reads, yields one record per CDR3 protein. The data hold 450,000 to 650,000 distinct CDR3 sequences, with roughly 29% observed a single time. Source material: PBMCs. The receptors derive from a human donor in good health (CMV status not recorded). Some clones in this sample may be carry-over from other donors' samples. Both conserved end residues are part of each CDR3. D genes are given only for firm matches. Not every row has a clone size; where given, it reads once, few, many or a size class.

j_gene,d_gene,abundance,v_gene,CDR3aa,CDR3nt
TRBJ1-5,-,few,TRBV7-6,CARAFGADTLGNQPQHF,TGTGCCAGGGCCTTCGGGGCAGACACATTGGGCAATCAGCCCCAGCATTTT
TRBJ1-6,TRBD1,many,TRBV7-2,CASRPGQGSSPLHF,TGTGCCAGCAGACCGGGACAGGGGAGTTCACCCCTCCACTTT
TRBJ1-1,-,-,TRBV14,CASSQGRVAEAFF,TGTGCCAGCAGCCAGGGACGGGTGGCAGAAGCTTTCTTT
TRBJ2-1,TRBD2,few,TRBV12-5,CASGGTSGSYEQFF,TGTGCTAGTGGTGGGACTAGCGGGAGCTATGAGCAGTTCTTC
TRBJ2-1,-,few,TRBV29-1,CSVEETHSGDEQFF,TGCAGCGTTGAAGAGACTCATTCTGGCGATGAGCAGTTCTTC
TRBJ2-3,-,many,TRBV7-2,CASSFVASTDTQYF,TGTGCCAGCAGCTTCGTGGCAAGCACAGATACGCAGTATTTT
TRBJ1-5,TRBD1,-,TRBV19,CASREQGARGQPQHF,TGTGCCAGTAGGGAACAGGGGGCTAGGGGTCAGCCCCAGCATTTT
TRBJ2-3,TRBD1,-,TRBV7-2,CASSFGTGVRDTQYF,TGTGCCAGCAGCTTCGGGACAGGGGTGCGAGATACGCAGTATTTT
TRBJ1-4,-,few,TRBV12-3/TRBV12-4,CASSQQFLGNRLFF,TGTGCCAGCAGTCAACAGTTCCTGGGCAATCGGCTGTTTTTT
TRBJ2-7,-,-,TRBV4-1,CASSQALNDYEQYF,TGCGCCAGCAGCCAAGCTCTGAATGATTACGAGCAGTACTTC
TRBJ1-6,-,few,TRBV20-1,CSARGRGRIGSPLHF,TGCAGTGCTAGAGGAAGAGGGAGGATCGGGTCACCCCTCCACTTT
TRBJ2-5,TRBD2,few,TRBV7-2,CASSAGLAGAETQYF,TGTGCCAGCAGCGCGGGACTAGCGGGAGCGGAGACCCAGTACTTC
TRBJ2-1,-,-,TRBV6-5,CASSYSAATYNEQFF,TGTGCCAGCAGTTACTCGGCAGCCACCTACAATGAGCAGTTCTTC
TRBJ2-3,TRBD2,many,TRBV7-6,CASSLGSREATDTQYF,TGTGCCAGCAGCTTAGGATCACGGGAGGCCACAGATACGCAGTATTTT
TRBJ1-5,-,many,TRBV6-2/TRBV6-3,CASSGPNQPQHF,TGTGCCAGCAGTGGCCCGAATCAGCCCCAGCATTTT
TRBJ2-5,-,-,TRBV7-2,CASSLALGGRAETQYF,TGTGCCAGCAGCTTAGCGCTCGGGGGGCGGGCGGAGACCCAGTACTTC
TRBJ2-1,TRBD2,-,TRBV11-2,CASSRFAGDNEQFF,TGTGCCAGCAGCCGGTTCGCGGGAGACAATGAGCAGTTCTTC
TRBJ1-1,-,few,TRBV12-3/TRBV12-4,CASSFFDTEAFF,TGTGCCAGCAGTTTCTTTGACACTGAAGCTTTCTTT
TRBJ2-1,-,few,TRBV20-1,CSARDSGAVYNEQFF,TGCAGTGCTAGAGACTCCGGGGCAGTCTACAATGAGCAGTTCTTC
TRBJ2-7,-,-,TRBV7-9,CASSLSGYSYEQYF,TGTGCCAGCAGCTTATCGGGCTACTCCTACGAGCAGTACTTC
TRBJ2-2,-,-,TRBV12-3/TRBV12-4,CASSLQGFGNTGELFF,TGTGCCAGCAGCCTACAGGGTTTTGGAAACACCGGGGAGCTGTTTTTT
TRBJ1-4,TRBD1,few,TRBV2,CASSVQGQPNEKLFF,TGTGCCAGCAGTGTTCAGGGACAGCCTAATGAAAAACTGTTTTTT
TRBJ2-2,TRBD1,many,TRBV7-2,CASSLVTGGTGELFF,TGTGCCAGCAGCTTAGTGACAGGGGGCACCGGGGAGCTGTTTTTT
TRBJ2-7,-,many,TRBV7-9,CASSSAYEQYF,TGTGCCAGCAGTAGCGCCTACGAGCAGTACTTC
TRBJ2-1,-,-,TRBV6-2/TRBV6-3,CASSLPPPRSYNEQFF,TGTGCCAGCAGTTTACCGCCTCCTCGCTCCTACAATGAGCAGTTCTTC
TRBJ1-2,-,many,TRBV7-2,CASSLQDTDPALYGYTF,TGTGCCAGCAGCTTACAAGACACCGATCCGGCACTCTATGGCTACACCTTC
TRBJ1-5,-,-,TRBV30,CAWSEDSNQPQHF,TGTGCCTGGAGTGAGGACAGCAATCAGCCCCAGCATTTT
TRBJ1-4,-,-,TRBV12-3/TRBV12-4,CASSLSGSALFF,TGTGCCAGCAGTTTATCAGGCTCCGCACTGTTTTTT
TRBJ2-1,-,-,TRBV20-1,CSRGVYGSGNEQFF,TGCAGTAGGGGGGTCTACGGGAGTGGGAATGAGCAGTTCTTC
TRBJ1-2,-,-,TRBV7-2,CASSLSPIPRGTPNGYTF,TGTGCCAGCAGCTTAAGTCCCATACCGAGGGGGACACCCAATGGCTACACCTTC
TRBJ2-1,TRBD1,-,TRBV6-2/TRBV6-3,CASSMGTGNNEQFF,TGTGCCAGCAGTATGGGGACAGGGAACAATGAGCAGTTCTTC
TRBJ2-1,-,-,TRBV7-2,CASSSPSSGSSYNEQFF,TGTGCCAGCAGCTCCCCTAGCTCCGGAAGCTCCTACAATGAGCAGTTCTTC
TRBJ2-7,-,-,TRBV29-1,CSVEGPTHKRGEQYF,TGCAGCGTTGAAGGACCCACACATAAGAGGGGCGAGCAGTACTTC
TRBJ1-3,TRBD1,-,TRBV28,CASSIPDRGSGNTIYF,TGTGCCAGCAGTATCCCGGACAGGGGGTCTGGAAACACCATATATTTT
TRBJ2-7,TRBD2,-,TRBV6-2/TRBV6-3,CASSEGLVSAYEQYF,TGTGCCAGCAGTGAGGGACTAGTCTCTGCCTACGAGCAGTACTTC
TRBJ2-2,-,once,TRBV12-3/TRBV12-4,CASSLVLLVPGELFF,TGTGCCAGCAGTTTAGTCCTCCTAGTCCCCGGGGAGCTGTTTTTT
TRBJ1-2,-,few,TRBV28,CASSFGGGEPYGYTF,TGTGCCAGCAGTTTCGGCGGTGGGGAACCTTATGGCTACACCTTC
TRBJ2-1,-,many,TRBV14,CASSQVSGRLSTYNEQFF,TGTGCCAGCAGCCAAGTATCCGGGCGGCTATCCACCTACAATGAGCAGTTCTTC
TRBJ2-7,-,many,TRBV7-2,CASSSLWEQYF,TGTGCCAGCAGCTCTCTGTGGGAGCAGTACTTC
TRBJ2-7,TRBD2,many,TRBV7-9,CASSFSGNDNEQYF,TGTGCCAGCAGTTTTAGCGGGAATGATAACGAGCAGTACTTC
TRBJ2-1,TRBD2,-,TRBV6-5,CASSYSSGAGGTFF,TGTGCCAGCAGTTACTCGTCAGGGGCGGGAGGAACGTTCTTC
TRBJ1-4,-,-,TRBV15,CATSRDLTNEKLFF,TGTGCCACCAGCAGAGATCTTACGAATGAAAAACTGTTTTTT
TRBJ2-7,-,-,TRBV29-1,CSVGPDAYEQYF,TGCAGCGTTGGGCCCGACGCCTACGAGCAGTACTTC
TRBJ2-3,TRBD2,many,TRBV7-6,CASSRRTSGRLPVTDTQYF,TGTGCCAGCAGCCGAAGGACTAGCGGGCGTCTCCCCGTCACAGATACGCAGTATTTT
TRBJ2-3,TRBD2,few,TRBV12-3/TRBV12-4,CASSPPPGLSTDTQYF,TGTGCCAGCAGCCCACCTCCGGGACTAAGCACAGATACGCAGTATTTT
TRBJ2-4,TRBD1,-,TRBV28,CASSRTGGLGKNIQYF,TGTGCCAGCTCTCGGACAGGGGGCTTAGGCAAAAACATTCAGTACTTC
TRBJ2-4,-,-,TRBV10-2,CASSDPGQIENIQYF,TGCGCCAGCAGTGACCCCGGACAGATTGAAAACATTCAGTACTTC
TRBJ2-1,TRBD2,-,TRBV6-2/TRBV6-3,CASAMALAVAYNEQFF,TGTGCCAGCGCCATGGCCCTAGCGGTAGCCTACAATGAGCAGTTCTTC
TRBJ1-1,-,-,TRBV2,CASSDTNSEAFF,TGTGCCAGCAGTGATACGAATTCTGAAGCTTTCTTT
TRBJ1-2,-,-,TRBV6-2/TRBV6-3,CASSSLYGVRGYTF,TGTGCCAGCAGTTCCCTCTACGGCGTTCGGGGCTACACCTTC
TRBJ1-5,-,few,TRBV27,CASSSPGSSNQPQHF,TGTGCCAGCAGTTCCCCGGGATCCAGCAATCAGCCCCAGCATTTT
TRBJ2-5,TRBD2,few,TRBV19,CASSPRTSGRPETQYF,TGTGCCAGTAGTCCCCGGACTAGCGGGAGGCCAGAGACCCAGTACTTC
TRBJ2-3,-,-,TRBV2,CASSEGRTPDTQYF,TGTGCCAGCAGTGAAGGCCGAACCCCGGATACGCAGTATTTT